The rows below give T cell receptor beta chains drawn from one sample of a study of early T cells in non-severe SARS-CoV-2 infection. MiXCR, run by TCRdb on the 5' RACE reads, gives a single entry per CDR3 protein. Of around 20,000 distinct CDR3 sequences in the sample, under 5% are singletons; the top ten hold around 1.6%. The sequencing sample was made of whole blood. The source of these receptors is an adult who was a healthcare worker with PCR-confirmed SARS-CoV-2 infection or an uninfected control (not recorded which). Each CDR3 is given with its conserved first and last residue. A D gene is named only where the DNA matches it firmly. Part of the rows lack a size; the others show once, few, many or a class for expanded clones.

j_gene: TRBJ2-7
d_gene: TRBD1
v_gene: TRBV27
abundance: many
CDR3aa: CASSLFAGQGAGEQYF
CDR3nt: TGTGCCAGCAGTTTATTTGCGGGACAGGGGGCGGGTGAGCAGTACTTC

j_gene: TRBJ2-3
d_gene: TRBD2
v_gene: TRBV6-6
abundance: medium-sized
CDR3aa: CASSSAKRGYTDTQYF
CDR3nt: TGTGCCAGCAGTTCGGCTAAGCGGGGGTACACAGATACGCAGTATTTT

j_gene: TRBJ2-6
d_gene: NA
v_gene: TRBV6-2/TRBV6-3
abundance: NA
CDR3aa: CASSYSGSGANVLTF
CDR3nt: TGTGCCAGCAGTTACTCAGGCTCTGGGGCCAACGTCCTGACTTTC

j_gene: TRBJ2-7
d_gene: NA
v_gene: TRBV6-5
abundance: medium-sized
CDR3aa: CASSYARGSYEQYF
CDR3nt: TGTGCCAGCAGTTACGCCAGGGGTTCCTACGAGCAGTACTTC

j_gene: TRBJ1-6
d_gene: NA
v_gene: TRBV2
abundance: few
CDR3aa: CASMTRAGSSYNSPLHF
CDR3nt: TGTGCCAGCATGACCAGGGCGGGGAGCTCCTATAATTCACCCCTCCACTTT

j_gene: TRBJ1-5
d_gene: NA
v_gene: TRBV20-1
abundance: many
CDR3aa: CSARTGGNSNQPQHF
CDR3nt: TGCAGTGCTAGGACAGGTGGTAATAGCAATCAGCCCCAGCATTTT

j_gene: TRBJ2-7
d_gene: NA
v_gene: TRBV20-1
abundance: many
CDR3aa: CSAYKMTGEQYF
CDR3nt: TGCAGTGCCTACAAAATGACGGGCGAGCAGTACTTC

j_gene: TRBJ2-1
d_gene: NA
v_gene: TRBV20-1
abundance: NA
CDR3aa: CSAEPSNHNEQFF
CDR3nt: TGCAGTGCTGAGCCAAGTAACCACAATGAGCAGTTCTTC

j_gene: TRBJ2-3
d_gene: NA
v_gene: TRBV30
abundance: few
CDR3aa: CAWSDDTDTQYF
CDR3nt: TGTGCCTGGAGTGACGACACAGATACGCAGTATTTT

j_gene: TRBJ2-3
d_gene: TRBD1
v_gene: TRBV11-2
abundance: few
CDR3aa: CASSAARGYTDTQYF
CDR3nt: TGTGCCAGCAGCGCCGCCAGGGGGTATACAGATACGCAGTATTTT

j_gene: TRBJ2-1
d_gene: TRBD2
v_gene: TRBV7-2
abundance: medium-sized
CDR3aa: CASSLGLAGGPRDEQFF
CDR3nt: TGTGCCAGCAGCTTGGGACTAGCGGGGGGGCCGAGGGATGAGCAGTTCTTC

j_gene: TRBJ2-2
d_gene: TRBD1
v_gene: TRBV7-6
abundance: many
CDR3aa: CASSLGGQVAMGTGELFF
CDR3nt: TGTGCCAGCAGCTTAGGGGGACAGGTGGCGATGGGCACCGGGGAGCTGTTTTTT

j_gene: TRBJ2-5
d_gene: TRBD1
v_gene: TRBV5-5
abundance: many
CDR3aa: CASSLGRTGAETQYF
CDR3nt: TGTGCCAGCAGCTTAGGAAGGACAGGGGCAGAGACCCAGTACTTC

j_gene: TRBJ2-3
d_gene: TRBD2
v_gene: TRBV10-1
abundance: many
CDR3aa: CASSELAGEPPSTDTQYF
CDR3nt: TGCGCCAGCAGTGAACTAGCGGGGGAACCGCCTAGCACAGATACGCAGTATTTT

j_gene: TRBJ1-2
d_gene: TRBD1
v_gene: TRBV20-1
abundance: many
CDR3aa: CSAKGQGLEGYGYTF
CDR3nt: TGCAGTGCCAAGGGACAGGGGCTCGAAGGCTATGGCTACACCTTC

j_gene: TRBJ1-2
d_gene: NA
v_gene: TRBV7-9
abundance: many
CDR3aa: CASSLAGRGVPDYGYTF
CDR3nt: TGTGCCAGCAGCTTAGCGGGCAGGGGTGTTCCTGACTATGGCTACACCTTC

j_gene: TRBJ2-7
d_gene: NA
v_gene: TRBV6-5
abundance: many
CDR3aa: CASSYPGVLTGEQYF
CDR3nt: TGTGCCAGCAGTTACCCGGGGGTTTTAACTGGGGAGCAGTACTTC

j_gene: TRBJ2-7
d_gene: NA
v_gene: TRBV29-1
abundance: many
CDR3aa: CSFGGPYEQYF
CDR3nt: TGCAGCTTTGGGGGACCATACGAGCAGTACTTC

j_gene: TRBJ1-4
d_gene: NA
v_gene: TRBV11-2
abundance: many
CDR3aa: CASSRRGTNEKLFF
CDR3nt: TGTGCCAGCAGCCGCAGGGGCACTAATGAAAAACTGTTTTTT

j_gene: TRBJ2-5
d_gene: TRBD2
v_gene: TRBV12-3/TRBV12-4
abundance: many
CDR3aa: CASSAGGWQETQYF
CDR3nt: TGTGCCAGCAGTGCGGGGGGGTGGCAAGAGACCCAGTACTTC

j_gene: TRBJ1-5
d_gene: NA
v_gene: TRBV20-1
abundance: many
CDR3aa: CSAITGISNQPQHF
CDR3nt: TGCAGTGCTATTACAGGGATCAGCAATCAGCCCCAGCATTTT

j_gene: TRBJ2-2
d_gene: NA
v_gene: TRBV7-8
abundance: many
CDR3aa: CASSLQRQNTGELFF
CDR3nt: TGTGCCAGCAGCCTTCAACGACAGAACACCGGGGAGCTGTTTTTT

j_gene: TRBJ1-2
d_gene: NA
v_gene: TRBV18
abundance: many
CDR3aa: CASSPPLEEGYTF
CDR3nt: TGTGCCAGCTCACCACCGTTGGAAGAAGGCTACACCTTC

j_gene: TRBJ2-7
d_gene: TRBD2
v_gene: TRBV2
abundance: many
CDR3aa: CASTDPSETSFYEQYF
CDR3nt: TGTGCCAGCACTGACCCCTCTGAGACTAGCTTCTACGAGCAGTACTTC

j_gene: TRBJ1-2
d_gene: TRBD1
v_gene: TRBV6-2/TRBV6-3
abundance: many
CDR3aa: CASSWDRVYGYTF
CDR3nt: TGTGCCAGCAGCTGGGACAGGGTCTATGGCTACACCTTC

j_gene: TRBJ1-5
d_gene: NA
v_gene: TRBV12-3/TRBV12-4
abundance: NA
CDR3aa: CASSYGPNRVDQPQHF
CDR3nt: TGTGCCAGCAGTTACGGGCCGAACAGGGTCGATCAGCCCCAGCATTTT

j_gene: TRBJ2-2
d_gene: NA
v_gene: TRBV10-3
abundance: NA
CDR3aa: CAISESTIGELFF
CDR3nt: TGTGCCATCAGTGAGTCGACTATCGGGGAGCTGTTTTTT

j_gene: TRBJ2-1
d_gene: NA
v_gene: TRBV20-1
abundance: NA
CDR3aa: CSARDLGGRQGDEQFF
CDR3nt: TGCAGTGCTAGAGATCTGGGGGGAAGACAGGGTGATGAGCAGTTCTTC

j_gene: TRBJ2-1
d_gene: TRBD2
v_gene: TRBV10-2
abundance: many
CDR3aa: CASSVAGGSYNEQFF
CDR3nt: TGCGCCAGCAGCGTAGCGGGGGGATCCTACAATGAGCAGTTCTTC

j_gene: TRBJ1-2
d_gene: NA
v_gene: TRBV12-3/TRBV12-4
abundance: medium-sized
CDR3aa: CASSLGYGYTF
CDR3nt: TGTGCCAGCAGTCTGGGTTATGGCTACACCTTC

j_gene: TRBJ2-3
d_gene: NA
v_gene: TRBV7-2
abundance: many
CDR3aa: CASSLALGFDTQYF
CDR3nt: TGTGCCAGCAGCTTAGCGCTGGGTTTCGATACGCAGTATTTT

j_gene: TRBJ2-7
d_gene: TRBD1
v_gene: TRBV6-5
abundance: NA
CDR3aa: CASKGTGRYEQYF
CDR3nt: TGTGCCAGCAAGGGGACAGGGAGGTACGAGCAGTACTTC

j_gene: TRBJ2-3
d_gene: TRBD2
v_gene: TRBV7-2
abundance: many
CDR3aa: CASSTRAGGSTDTQYF
CDR3nt: TGTGCCAGCAGCACTAGGGCGGGGGGAAGCACAGATACGCAGTATTTT

j_gene: TRBJ2-7
d_gene: NA
v_gene: TRBV11-2
abundance: many
CDR3aa: CASSLLNTGNEQYF
CDR3nt: TGTGCCAGCAGCCTACTTAATACGGGGAACGAGCAGTACTTC

j_gene: TRBJ2-1
d_gene: NA
v_gene: TRBV6-6
abundance: NA
CDR3aa: CASTTPLRGGRDEQFF
CDR3nt: TGTGCCAGCACCACTCCCCTGAGGGGGGGCCGCGATGAGCAGTTCTTC